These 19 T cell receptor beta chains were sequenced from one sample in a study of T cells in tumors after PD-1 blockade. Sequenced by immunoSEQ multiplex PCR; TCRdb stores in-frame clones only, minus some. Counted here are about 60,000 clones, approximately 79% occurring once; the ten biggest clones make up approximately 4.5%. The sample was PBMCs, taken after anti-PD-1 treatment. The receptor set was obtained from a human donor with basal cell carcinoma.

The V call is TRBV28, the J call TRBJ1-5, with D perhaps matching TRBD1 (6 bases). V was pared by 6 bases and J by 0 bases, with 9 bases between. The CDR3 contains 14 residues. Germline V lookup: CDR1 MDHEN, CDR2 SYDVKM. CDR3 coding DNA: TGTGCCAGCAGGAAGGACAGTAGCAATCAGCCCCAGCATTTT. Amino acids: CASRKDSSNQPQHF.

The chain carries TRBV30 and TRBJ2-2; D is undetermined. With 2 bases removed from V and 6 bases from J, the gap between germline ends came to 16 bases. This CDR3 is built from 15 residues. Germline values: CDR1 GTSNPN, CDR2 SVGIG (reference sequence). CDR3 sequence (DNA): TGTGCCTGGAGTATAGGTGGCAGAAGCGCCGGGGAGCTGTTTTTT. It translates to CAWSIGGRSAGELFF.

CDR3 sequence: CASWGQGFGELFF. The CDR3, as DNA: TGTGCCAGCTGGGGACAGGGTTTTGGGGAGCTGTTTTTT. The chain joins TRBV6-5 to TRBJ2-2; 9 bases are shared with TRBD1. The germline gives CDR1 MNHEY, CDR2 SVGAGI. The V segment lost 8 bases and the J segment 8 bases; nucleotides outside the gene matches: 6. This CDR3 is built from 13 residues.

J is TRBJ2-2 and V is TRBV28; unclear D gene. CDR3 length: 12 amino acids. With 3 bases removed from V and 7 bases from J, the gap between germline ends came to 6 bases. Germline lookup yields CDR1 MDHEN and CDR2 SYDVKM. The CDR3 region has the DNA TGTGCCAGCAGTTTGGGTATCGGGGAGCTGTTTTTT. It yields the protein CASSLGIGELFF. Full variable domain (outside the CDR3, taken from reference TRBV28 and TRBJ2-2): DVKVTQSSRYLVKRTGEKVFLECVQDMDHENMFWYRQDPGLGLRLIYFSYDVKMKEKGDIPEGYSVSREKKERFSLILESASTNQTSMYLCASSLGIGELFFGEGSRLTVL.

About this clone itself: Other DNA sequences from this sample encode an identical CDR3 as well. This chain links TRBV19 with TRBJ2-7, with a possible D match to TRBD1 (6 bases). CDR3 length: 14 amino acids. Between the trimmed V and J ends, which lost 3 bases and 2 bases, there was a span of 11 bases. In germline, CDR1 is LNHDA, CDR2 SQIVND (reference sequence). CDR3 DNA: TGTGCCAGTAGTATTACGGGACAAACCTACGAGCAGTACTTC. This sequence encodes CASSITGQTYEQYF.

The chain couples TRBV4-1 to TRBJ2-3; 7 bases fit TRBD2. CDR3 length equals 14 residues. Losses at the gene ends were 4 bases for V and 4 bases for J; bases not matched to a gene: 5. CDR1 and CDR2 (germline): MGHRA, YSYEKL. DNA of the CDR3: TGCGCCAGCAGCCTACTAGCGATCGCAGATACGCAGTATTTT. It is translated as CASSLLAIADTQYF.

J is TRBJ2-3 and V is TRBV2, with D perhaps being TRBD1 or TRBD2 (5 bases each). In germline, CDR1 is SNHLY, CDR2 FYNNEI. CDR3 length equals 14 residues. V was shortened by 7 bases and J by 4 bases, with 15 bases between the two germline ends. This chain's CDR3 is CASNPRDVSDTQYF. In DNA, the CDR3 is TGTGCCAGCAATCCACGGGACGTGTCAGATACGCAGTATTTT.

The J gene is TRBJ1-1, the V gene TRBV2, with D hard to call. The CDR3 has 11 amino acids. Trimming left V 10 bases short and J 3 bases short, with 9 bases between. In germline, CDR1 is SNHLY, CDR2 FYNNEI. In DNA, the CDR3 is TGTGCCACCGGGTTTTACACTGAAGCTTTCTTT. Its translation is CATGFYTEAFF.

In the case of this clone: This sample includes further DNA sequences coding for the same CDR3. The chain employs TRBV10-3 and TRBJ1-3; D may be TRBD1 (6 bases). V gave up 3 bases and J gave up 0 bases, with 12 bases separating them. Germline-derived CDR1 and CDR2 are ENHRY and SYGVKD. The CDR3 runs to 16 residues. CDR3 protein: CAISDPTGPSGNTIYF. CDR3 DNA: TGTGCCATCAGTGACCCGACAGGCCCCTCTGGAAACACCATATATTTT.

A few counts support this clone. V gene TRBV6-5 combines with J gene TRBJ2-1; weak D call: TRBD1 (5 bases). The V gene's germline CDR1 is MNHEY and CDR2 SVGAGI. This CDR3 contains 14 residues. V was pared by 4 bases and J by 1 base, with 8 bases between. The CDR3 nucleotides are TGTGCCAGCAGTTTAGACAGTTCCTACAATGAGCAGTTCTTC. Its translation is CASSLDSSYNEQFF.

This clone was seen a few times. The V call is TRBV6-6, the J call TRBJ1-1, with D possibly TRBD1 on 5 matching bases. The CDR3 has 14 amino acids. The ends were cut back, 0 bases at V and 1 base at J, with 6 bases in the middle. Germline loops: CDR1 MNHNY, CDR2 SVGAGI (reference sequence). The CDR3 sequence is CASSYSDTNTEAFF. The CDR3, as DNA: TGTGCCAGCAGTTACTCGGACACGAACACTGAAGCTTTCTTT.

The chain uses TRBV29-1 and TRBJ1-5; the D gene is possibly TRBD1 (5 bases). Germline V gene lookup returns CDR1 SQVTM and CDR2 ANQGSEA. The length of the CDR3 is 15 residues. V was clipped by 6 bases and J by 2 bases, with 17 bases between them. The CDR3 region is CSVGEGILGNQPQHF. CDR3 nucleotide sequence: TGCAGCGTAGGGGAGGGAATCTTGGGCAATCAGCCCCAGCATTTT.

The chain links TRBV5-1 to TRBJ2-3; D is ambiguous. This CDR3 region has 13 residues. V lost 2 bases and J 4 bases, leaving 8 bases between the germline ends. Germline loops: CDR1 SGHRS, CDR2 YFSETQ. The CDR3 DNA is TGCGCCAGCAGCTTCGACGGAGCAGATACGCAGTATTTT. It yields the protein CASSFDGADTQYF. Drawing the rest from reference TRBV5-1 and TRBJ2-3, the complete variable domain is KAGVTQTPRYLIKTRGQQVTLSCSPISGHRSVSWYQQTPGQGLQFLFEYFSETQRNKGNFPGRFSGRQFSNSRSEMNVSTLELGDSALYLCASSFDGADTQYFGPGTRLTVL.

CDR3 DNA sequence: TGTGCCTGGAGTGTACTGGGGGGGCGGACTGAAGCTTTCTTT. As protein: CAWSVLGGRTEAFF. This chain uses TRBV30 with TRBJ1-1; possibly TRBD1 for D (6 bases). Germline CDR1 and CDR2: GTSNPN and SVGIG (reference sequence). This CDR3 region has 14 residues. The V and J ends lost 0 bases and 5 bases respectively, with 13 bases between them.

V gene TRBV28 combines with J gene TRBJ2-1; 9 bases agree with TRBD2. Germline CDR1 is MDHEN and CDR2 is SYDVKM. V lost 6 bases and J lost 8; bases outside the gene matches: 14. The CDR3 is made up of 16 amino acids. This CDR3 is CASSRRGGVRGDEQFF. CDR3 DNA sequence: TGTGCCAGCAGCCGGCGGGGGGGAGTCCGGGGCGATGAGCAGTTCTTC.

CDR3 region: CAWETGANEKLFF. CDR3 nucleotides: TGTGCCTGGGAGACAGGGGCTAATGAAAAACTGTTTTTT. This rearrangement joins TRBV30 to TRBJ1-4; 8 nucleotides match TRBD1. CDR1 is GTSNPN and CDR2 is SVGIG in the germline V gene (reference sequence). V trimming: 5 bases; J trimming: 3 bases; junction bases outside the gene matches: 2. The CDR3 consists of 13 residues.

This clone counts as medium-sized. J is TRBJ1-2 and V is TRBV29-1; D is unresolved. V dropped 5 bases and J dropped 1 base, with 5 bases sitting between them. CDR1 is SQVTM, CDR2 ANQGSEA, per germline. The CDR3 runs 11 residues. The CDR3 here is CSVRDNYGYTF. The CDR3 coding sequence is TGCAGCGTTCGGGATAACTATGGCTACACCTTC.

The CDR3 sequence is CASRLSYGYTF. The CDR3 DNA reads TGTGCCAGCCGACTGAGCTATGGCTACACCTTC. This sequence joins TRBV2 and TRBJ1-2, with unresolved D. CDR3 length: 11 amino acids. Per germline, CDR1 SNHLY and CDR2 FYNNEI. Deletions cut 8 bases from V and 4 bases from J, with 8 bases between.

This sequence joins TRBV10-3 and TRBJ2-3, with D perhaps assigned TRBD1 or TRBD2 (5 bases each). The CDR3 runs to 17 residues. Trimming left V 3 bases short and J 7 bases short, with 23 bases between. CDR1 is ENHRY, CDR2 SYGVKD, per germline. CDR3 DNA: TGTGCCATCAGTGAACATAAACTAGGGGATCGTTCCAATACGCAGTATTTT. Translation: CAISEHKLGDRSNTQYF.